One and the same sample provided the 18 T cell receptor beta chains below, sequenced in a study of PD-1 blockade in classical Hodgkin lymphoma. TCRdb's copy holds only in-frame clones and misses some; the assay was immunoSEQ multiplex PCR. Among approximately 160,000 clones, approximately 72% were seen once, and the ten largest hold roughly 10%. After autologous stem cell transplantation all patients relapsed, and prior brentuximab vedotin exposure differed between cohorts. The specimen was peripheral blood mononuclear cells (PBMCs), collected before the second cycle of nivolumab. These receptors originate from a human donor with classical Hodgkin lymphoma.

The chain recombines TRBV27 with TRBJ2-7; TRBD1 agrees at 8 bases. Unmatched junction bases numbered 10, after V lost 6 bases and J lost 3 bases. CDR1 is MNHEY and CDR2 is SMNVEV in the germline V gene (reference sequence). There are 15 residues in the CDR3. The CDR3 DNA is TGTGCCAGCAGACGACCCGGGACAGGTTTCTACGAGCAGTACTTC. The encoded protein is CASRRPGTGFYEQYF.

The rearrangement joins TRBV15 to TRBJ1-6; 7 bases match TRBD1. V was clipped by 5 bases and J by 8 bases; unmatched bases: 9. CDR1 and CDR2 from the germline V gene are LNHNV and YYDKDF (reference sequence). CDR3 length: 15 residues. CDR3 DNA sequence: TGTGCCACCAGCGTCAACAGGGGCCTTTATTCACCCCTCCACTTT. It translates to CATSVNRGLYSPLHF.

The chain links TRBV19 to TRBJ2-2; the D call may be TRBD1 or TRBD2 (5 bases each). Germline CDR1 and CDR2: LNHDA and SQIVND (reference sequence). The CDR3 totals 18 residues. Trimming took off 6 bases at V and 6 bases at J, with 26 bases between the two ends. CDR3 sequence reads: CASRGASGTAVGAGELFF. The CDR3 bases are TGTGCCAGTAGAGGGGCATCCGGGACGGCAGTCGGGGCCGGGGAGCTGTTTTTT.

The CDR3 DNA reads as TGTGCCAGCAGCTTTACTAGCGGGAGGGCCCTGGATACGCAGTATTTT. As protein: CASSFTSGRALDTQYF. This chain connects TRBV7-9 to TRBJ2-3; 13 bases align to TRBD2. V was clipped by 3 bases and J by 6 bases; unmatched bases: 6. CDR3 length equals 16 residues. Germline CDR1 and CDR2: SEHNR and FQNEAQ (reference sequence). Supplemented by reference TRBV7-9 and TRBJ2-3, the full variable domain reads DTGVSQNPRHKITKRGQNVTFRCDPISEHNRLYWYRQTLGQGPEFLTYFQNEAQLEKSRLLSDRFSAERPKGSFSTLEIQRTEQGDSAMYLCASSFTSGRALDTQYFGPGTRLTVL.

The gene calls are TRBV19 and TRBJ1-2; D is ambiguous. Per the germline V gene, CDR1 is LNHDA and CDR2 is SQIVND (reference sequence). CDR3 length: 13 residues. V lost 4 bases to trimming and J lost 7 bases, with 13 bases between them. The CDR3 here is CASSRIDSAGYTF. DNA for the CDR3: TGTGCCAGTAGTAGGATCGACTCAGCTGGCTACACCTTC.

This sequence joins TRBV6-5 and TRBJ2-7; TRBD1 matches 8 bases. V lost 7 bases and J lost 0; bases outside the gene matches: 8. Germline V lookup: CDR1 MNHEY, CDR2 SVGAGI. This CDR3 spans 15 amino acids. CDR3 region: CASNPRDRSSYEQYF. Written as DNA, the CDR3 is TGTGCCAGCAACCCGCGGGACAGGAGCTCCTACGAGCAGTACTTC.

This clone was detected once. The rearrangement joins TRBV18 to TRBJ1-6; D remains unclear. V lost 0 bases and J lost 6, with 9 bases in between. The CDR3 is 15 residues long. Looked up from germline, CDR1 is KGHSH and CDR2 is LQKENI. The CDR3 bases are TGTGCCAGCTCACCACCGGACGTTTTTAATTCACCCCTCCACTTT. It is translated as CASSPPDVFNSPLHF.

The chain is built from TRBV7-2 and TRBJ1-2, with TRBD1 matching over 9 bases. Germline CDR1 SGHTA, CDR2 FQGNSA. J gave up 7 bases and V 4 bases, and 10 bases lay outside the gene matches. This CDR3 has 15 residues. CDR3 residues: CASSSSGTGSGGYTF. The DNA for the CDR3 is TGTGCCAGCAGCTCCTCCGGGACAGGGTCCGGTGGCTACACCTTC.

This clone was observed a few times. The V call is TRBV19, the J call TRBJ2-5; TRBD1 matches at 8 bases. After removal of 5 bases from V and 7 bases from J, the junction contained 9 bases not matched to a gene. The CDR3 totals 14 residues. Germline CDR1 reads LNHDA; CDR2 reads SQIVND (reference sequence). The CDR3 DNA reads as TGTGCCAGTAGTCCGGACAGGGATTATGGGACCCAGTACTTC. It specifies CASSPDRDYGTQYF.

At least ten counts were recorded for this clone. The chain has TRBV9 and TRBJ2-5, with D unresolved. Trimming shortened V by 4 bases and J by 0 bases, and 7 bases separated the two germline ends. Germline assignment: CDR1 SGDLS and CDR2 YYNGEE. The CDR3 runs to 13 residues. The chain's CDR3 is CASSSPYQETQYF. CDR3 coding DNA: TGTGCCAGCAGCTCCCCGTACCAAGAGACCCAGTACTTC.

As regards this clone: The same CDR3 can be traced to other DNA sequences in this sample. The chain couples TRBV15 to TRBJ2-5, with D unresolved. CDR3 size: 15 residues. The germline V and J ends were trimmed by 1 base and 2 bases, with 11 bases remaining between them. CDR1 and CDR2 from the germline V gene are LNHNV and YYDKDF (reference sequence). The CDR3 nucleotides are TGTGCCACCAGCAGAGTCCCCGGACGGCAAGAGACCCAGTACTTC. It specifies CATSRVPGRQETQYF.

The chain carries TRBV18 and TRBJ2-5; D possibly corresponds to TRBD1 (5 bases). Trimming left V 0 bases short and J 2 bases short, with 10 bases between. This CDR3 is 15 amino acids long. CDR1 is KGHSH, CDR2 LQKENI, per germline. DNA for the CDR3: TGTGCCAGCTCACCACCCGGAGACAGACAAGAGACCCAGTACTTC. Its translation is CASSPPGDRQETQYF.

Remarks on this clone: A much larger clonotype is one base distant, so this may be a read error. The rearrangement uses TRBV11-3 and TRBJ2-1; maybe TRBD1 (6 bases). The CDR3 covers 11 residues. The germline V and J ends were trimmed by 5 bases and 7 bases, with 6 bases remaining between them. Germline CDR1 SGHNT, CDR2 YENEEA. The DNA for the CDR3 is TGTGCCAGCAGCCAGGGGAATGAGCAGTTCTTC. Residues: CASSQGNEQFF.

This clone has a count of ten or more. The rearrangement links TRBV28 to TRBJ1-4, with unresolved D. The CDR3 is made up of 15 amino acids. CDR1 MDHEN and CDR2 SYDVKM come from the germline V gene. With 1 base removed from V and 6 bases from J, the gap between germline ends came to 12 bases. The CDR3 nucleotides read TGTGCCAGCAGTTTATCTACTGGAAGGGATGAAAAACTGTTTTTT. It specifies CASSLSTGRDEKLFF.

This clone was found once. This chain uses TRBV28 with TRBJ2-5; TRBD1 agrees at 8 bases. In germline, CDR1 is MDHEN, CDR2 SYDVKM. Losses at the gene ends were 5 bases for V and 4 bases for J; bases not matched to a gene: 12. The CDR3 contains 16 residues. The CDR3 coding sequence is TGTGCCAGCAGTATTCCCAACCCTACAGGGGGAGAGACCCAGTACTTC. Protein product: CASSIPNPTGGETQYF.

CDR3 nucleotides: TGTGCCAGCAGCGTCGGGGACACCAGCAGCGAGCAGTACTTC. Protein sequence: CASSVGDTSSEQYF. The rearrangement links TRBV9 to TRBJ2-7, with D tentatively TRBD1 (6 bases). Germline loops: CDR1 SGDLS, CDR2 YYNGEE. The V gene lost 2 bases and the J gene lost 6 bases, with 15 bases spanning the gap. The CDR3 totals 14 residues.

This clone has ten or more counts. This sequence joins TRBV19 and TRBJ1-1; D not certain. The germline V gene has CDR1 LNHDA and CDR2 SQIVND (reference sequence). This CDR3 contains 12 residues. Trimming left V 3 bases short and J 3 bases short, with 5 bases between. CDR3 DNA: TGTGCCAGTAGTATGATGGACACTGAAGCTTTCTTT. It translates to CASSMMDTEAFF. Full variable domain (missing parts from reference TRBV19 and TRBJ1-1): DGGITQSPKYLFRKEGQNVTLSCEQNLNHDAMYWYRQDPGQGLRLIYYSQIVNDFQKGDIAEGYSVSREKKESFPLTVTSAQKNPTAFYLCASSMMDTEAFFGQGTRLTVV.

This clone was detected once. This chain connects TRBV5-1 to TRBJ2-7; 8 nucleotides agree with TRBD1. V was clipped by 0 bases and J by 4 bases; unmatched bases: 3. CDR1 SGHRS and CDR2 YFSETQ come from the germline V gene. The CDR3 runs 14 residues. The CDR3 reads CASSLGQGRYEQYF. The DNA of the CDR3 is TGCGCCAGCAGCTTGGGACAGGGGAGGTACGAGCAGTACTTC.